A selection of T cell receptor beta chains follows, all from one sample in a study of cytomegalovirus exposure and HLA in healthy donors. Data came from immunoSEQ multiplex PCR; TCRdb stores just in-frame clones and leaves some out. The sample holds about 140,000 clones, about nine tenths seen once. Material for sequencing was PBMCs. These receptors all come from a man younger than 30 in good health and CMV-seronegative. Both conserved end residues are part of each CDR3. The order of the fields is D gene, CDR3 length, V gene, J gene, clone size, CDR3 DNA, CDR3 protein. D genes are given only for firm matches. A row's size may be missing; if present it is once, few, many or a size class.

D: TRBD2; length: 16; V: TRBV5-1; J: TRBJ2-7; size: -; DNA: TGCGCCAGCAGCTTGGTTCTAGCGGGAGGGCAGAACGAGCAGTACTTC; CDR3: CASSLVLAGGQNEQYF
D: -; length: 14; V: TRBV19; J: TRBJ2-1; size: -; DNA: TGTGCCAGTAGTATTTTTAACTCCTACAATGAGCAGTTCTTC; CDR3: CASSIFNSYNEQFF
D: -; length: 13; V: TRBV4-2; J: TRBJ2-3; size: -; DNA: TGTGCCAGCAGCAGGCGGATCACAGATACGCAGTATTTT; CDR3: CASSRRITDTQYF
D: TRBD1; length: 16; V: TRBV6-1; J: TRBJ2-7; size: -; DNA: TGTGCCAGCAGTGATACCCGGGACAGGGATTCCTACGAGCAGTACTTC; CDR3: CASSDTRDRDSYEQYF
D: -; length: 16; V: TRBV5-6; J: TRBJ2-5; size: -; DNA: TGTGCCAGCAGCTTGGCCCTAGGGGTGTCCGAGAGAGCCTGGTACTTC; CDR3: CASSLALGVSERAWYF
D: -; length: 15; V: TRBV6-1; J: TRBJ2-7; size: -; DNA: TGTGCCAGCAGCGCCGAATACGGGGGATGGTACGAGCAGTACTTC; CDR3: CASSAEYGGWYEQYF
D: TRBD2; length: 17; V: TRBV19; J: TRBJ2-1; size: -; DNA: TGTGCCAGTAGTATGGGTACTAGCGGGAGGGCCAGGAATGAGCAGTTCTTC; CDR3: CASSMGTSGRARNEQFF
D: -; length: 15; V: TRBV5-6; J: TRBJ2-6; size: -; DNA: TGTGCCAGCAGCCAAGAGATCTCTGGGGCCAACGTCCTGACTTTC; CDR3: CASSQEISGANVLTF
D: -; length: 12; V: TRBV2; J: TRBJ1-1; size: -; DNA: TGTGCCTGCGGATCAGCGAACACTGAAGCTTTCTTT; CDR3: CACGSANTEAFF
D: TRBD1; length: 16; V: TRBV6-1; J: TRBJ1-6; size: -; DNA: TGTGCCAGCAGTGCATCCCCGGGACAGCCTAATTCACCCCTCCACTTT; CDR3: CASSASPGQPNSPLHF
D: -; length: 16; V: TRBV21-1; J: TRBJ2-7; size: -; DNA: TGTGCCAGCAGCAAAGAAAGACTAGCGGGCGGCTGGGAGCAGTACTTC; CDR3: CASSKERLAGGWEQYF
D: -; length: 15; V: TRBV5-1; J: TRBJ2-3; size: once; DNA: TGCGCCAGCAGGTGGGGGGTTCGAAATACAGATACGCAGTATTTT; CDR3: CASRWGVRNTDTQYF
D: -; length: 14; V: TRBV11-2; J: TRBJ2-3; size: -; DNA: TGTGCCAGCAGCTTAGGAGGGTACACAGATACGCAGTATTTT; CDR3: CASSLGGYTDTQYF
D: -; length: 15; V: TRBV27; J: TRBJ1-4; size: -; DNA: TGTGCCAGCAGTTCCACCTCCAGTTTGAATGAAAAACTGTTTTTT; CDR3: CASSSTSSLNEKLFF
D: TRBD1; length: 14; V: TRBV5-4; J: TRBJ2-3; size: -; DNA: TGTGCCAGCAGCACCGGACAGGGGACAGATACGCAGTATTTT; CDR3: CASSTGQGTDTQYF
D: -; length: 15; V: TRBV7-9; J: TRBJ2-5; size: -; DNA: TGTGCCAGCAGCTTAGTCGGGACTCCACAAGAGACCCAGTACTTC; CDR3: CASSLVGTPQETQYF
D: -; length: 14; V: TRBV5-1; J: TRBJ2-5; size: -; DNA: TGCGCCAGCAGCTTGATGACGAGGAGGGAGACCCAGTACTTC; CDR3: CASSLMTRRETQYF
D: TRBD2; length: 18; V: TRBV28; J: TRBJ2-1; size: -; DNA: TGTGCCAGCAGTTTATGGAGACTAGCGGGAGGCCTTAACAATGAGCAGTTCTTC; CDR3: CASSLWRLAGGLNNEQFF
D: TRBD1; length: 16; V: TRBV11-2; J: TRBJ2-5; size: -; DNA: TGTGCCAGCAGCCCAGCGGTGGGACAGGACCTTCGGACCCAGTACTTC; CDR3: CASSPAVGQDLRTQYF
D: -; length: 16; V: TRBV28; J: TRBJ2-2; size: -; DNA: TGTGCCAGCAGCAAAATAGGACATTCGAACACCGGGGAGCTGTTTTTT; CDR3: CASSKIGHSNTGELFF
D: -; length: 14; V: TRBV19; J: TRBJ2-2; size: -; DNA: TGTGCCAGTAGTATGAGTACAGGGACCGGGGAGCTGTTTTTT; CDR3: CASSMSTGTGELFF
D: -; length: 12; V: TRBV7-2; J: TRBJ2-7; size: -; DNA: TGTGCCACCTCACCGGGGGCCTACGAGCAGTACTTC; CDR3: CATSPGAYEQYF
D: -; length: 15; V: TRBV19; J: TRBJ1-1; size: -; DNA: TGTGCCAGTACCACGTCACAGGGAGTGGAGACTGAAGCTTTCTTT; CDR3: CASTTSQGVETEAFF
D: -; length: 13; V: TRBV12-5; J: TRBJ2-3; size: -; DNA: TGTGCTAGTGGATACACAGGGATGGATACGCAGTATTTT; CDR3: CASGYTGMDTQYF
D: TRBD1; length: 13; V: TRBV6-5; J: TRBJ1-2; size: few; DNA: TGTGCCAGCAGTTACGGACAGGGTGGCGGCTACACCTTC; CDR3: CASSYGQGGGYTF
D: -; length: 15; V: TRBV7-8; J: TRBJ2-6; size: -; DNA: TGTGCCAGCAGCTTAGCCAGGGCTGGGGCCAACGTCCTGACTTTC; CDR3: CASSLARAGANVLTF
D: -; length: 12; V: TRBV6-5; J: TRBJ2-3; size: -; DNA: TGTGCCAGCGGGACTAGCACAGATACGCAGTATTTT; CDR3: CASGTSTDTQYF
D: -; length: 15; V: TRBV7-2; J: TRBJ2-7; size: -; DNA: TGTGCCAGCAGCTTAAGGCCCCGGGTGGTCTACGAGCAGTACTTC; CDR3: CASSLRPRVVYEQYF